Following are 2 T cell receptor beta chains from one sample sequenced in a study of control samples from healthy donors and cancer patients. This table comes from immunoSEQ multiplex PCR, and its TCRdb copy is limited to in-frame clones, with some not included. The sample includes under 85,000 clones, around 90% seen only once; the top ten take roughly 6%. Sequencing input: PBMCs. The source of these receptors is a man between 60 and 70 years old with colorectal cancer.

The CDR3: CASSPGDSSYEQYF. The CDR3 nucleotides read TGTGCCAGCAGCCCCGGGGACAGCTCCTACGAGCAGTACTTC. The V call is TRBV9, the J call TRBJ2-7, with 7 bases fitting TRBD1. With 4 bases clipped from V and 0 bases from J, the junction kept 4 bases outside the gene matches. The CDR3 is 14 amino acids. Germline-derived CDR1 and CDR2 are SGDLS and YYNGEE.

This rearrangement joins TRBV6-6 to TRBJ1-1; the D is unclear. V lost 7 bases, J lost 1 base, and 7 bases lay in between. Germline V gene sequence: CDR1 MNHNY, CDR2 SVGAGI (reference sequence). This CDR3 contains 12 residues. CDR3 sequence reads: CASNLGNTEAFF. As DNA, the CDR3 is TGTGCCAGCAATCTCGGGAACACTGAAGCTTTCTTT.